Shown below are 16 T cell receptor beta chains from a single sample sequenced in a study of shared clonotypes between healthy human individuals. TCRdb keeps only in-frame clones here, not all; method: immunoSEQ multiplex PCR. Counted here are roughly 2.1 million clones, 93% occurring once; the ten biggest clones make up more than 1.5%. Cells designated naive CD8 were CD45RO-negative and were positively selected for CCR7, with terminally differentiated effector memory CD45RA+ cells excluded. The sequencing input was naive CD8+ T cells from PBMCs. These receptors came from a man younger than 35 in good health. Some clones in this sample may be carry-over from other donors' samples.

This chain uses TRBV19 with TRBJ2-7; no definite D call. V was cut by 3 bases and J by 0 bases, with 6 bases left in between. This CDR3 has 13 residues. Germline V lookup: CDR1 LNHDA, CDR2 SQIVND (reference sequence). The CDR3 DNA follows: TGTGCCAGTAGTATGGAGTACTCCTACGAGCAGTACTTC. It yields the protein CASSMEYSYEQYF. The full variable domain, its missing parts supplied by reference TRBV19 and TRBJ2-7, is DGGITQSPKYLFRKEGQNVTLSCEQNLNHDAMYWYRQDPGQGLRLIYYSQIVNDFQKGDIAEGYSVSREKKESFPLTVTSAQKNPTAFYLCASSMEYSYEQYFGPGTRLTVT.

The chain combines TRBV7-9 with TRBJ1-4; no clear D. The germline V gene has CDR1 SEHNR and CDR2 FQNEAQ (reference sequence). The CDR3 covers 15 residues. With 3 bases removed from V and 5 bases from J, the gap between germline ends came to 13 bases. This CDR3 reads CASSFLGVENEKLFF. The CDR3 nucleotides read TGTGCCAGCAGCTTCCTTGGCGTTGAGAATGAAAAACTGTTTTTT.

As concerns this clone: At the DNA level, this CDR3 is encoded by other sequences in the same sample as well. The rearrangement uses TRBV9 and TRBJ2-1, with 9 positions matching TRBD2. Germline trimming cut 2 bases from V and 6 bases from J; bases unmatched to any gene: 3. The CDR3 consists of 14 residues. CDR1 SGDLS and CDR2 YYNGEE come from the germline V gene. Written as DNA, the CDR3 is TGTGCCAGCAGCGTTGGCGGGGGGGTCAATGAGCAGTTCTTC. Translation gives CASSVGGGVNEQFF.

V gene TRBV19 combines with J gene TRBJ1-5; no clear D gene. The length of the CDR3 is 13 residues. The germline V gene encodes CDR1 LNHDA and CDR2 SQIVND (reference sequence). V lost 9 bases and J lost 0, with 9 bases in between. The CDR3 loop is CARRVYSNQPQHF. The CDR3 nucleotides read TGTGCCAGAAGGGTCTATAGCAATCAGCCCCAGCATTTT.

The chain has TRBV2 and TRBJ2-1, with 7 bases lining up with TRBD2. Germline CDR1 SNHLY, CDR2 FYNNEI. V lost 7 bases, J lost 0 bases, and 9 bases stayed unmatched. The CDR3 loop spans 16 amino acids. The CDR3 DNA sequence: TGTGCCAGCAAAACCCTAGCGGAGAGCTCCTACAATGAGCAGTTCTTC. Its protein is CASKTLAESSYNEQFF.

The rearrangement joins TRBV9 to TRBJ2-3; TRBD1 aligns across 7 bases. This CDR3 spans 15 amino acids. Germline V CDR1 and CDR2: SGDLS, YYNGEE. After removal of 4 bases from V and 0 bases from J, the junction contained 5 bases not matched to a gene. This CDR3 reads CASSPYRGSTDTQYF. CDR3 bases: TGTGCCAGCAGCCCATACAGGGGTAGCACAGATACGCAGTATTTT. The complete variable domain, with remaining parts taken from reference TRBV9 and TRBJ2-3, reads DSGVTQTPKHLITATGQRVTLRCSPRSGDLSVYWYQQSLDQGLQFLIQYYNGEERAKGNILERFSAQQFPDLHSELNLSSLELGDSALYFCASSPYRGSTDTQYFGPGTRLTVL.

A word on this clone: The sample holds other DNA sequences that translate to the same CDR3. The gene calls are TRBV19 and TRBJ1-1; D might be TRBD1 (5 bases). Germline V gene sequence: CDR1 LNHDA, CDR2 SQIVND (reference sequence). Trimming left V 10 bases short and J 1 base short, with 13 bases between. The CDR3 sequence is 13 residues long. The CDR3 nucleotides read TGTGCCACCAGGCTGGGGGGGAACACTGAAGCTTTCTTT. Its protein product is CATRLGGNTEAFF. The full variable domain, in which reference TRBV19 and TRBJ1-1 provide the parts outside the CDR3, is DGGITQSPKYLFRKEGQNVTLSCEQNLNHDAMYWYRQDPGQGLRLIYYSQIVNDFQKGDIAEGYSVSREKKESFPLTVTSAQKNPTAFYLCATRLGGNTEAFFGQGTRLTVV.

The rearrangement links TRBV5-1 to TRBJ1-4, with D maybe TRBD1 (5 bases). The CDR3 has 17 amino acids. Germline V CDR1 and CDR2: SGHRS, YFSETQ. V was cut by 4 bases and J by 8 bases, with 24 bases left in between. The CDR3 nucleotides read TGCGCCAGCAGCCCACAGGCCCGGTGGGGAGCTGGGGAAAAACTGTTTTTT. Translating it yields CASSPQARWGAGEKLFF.

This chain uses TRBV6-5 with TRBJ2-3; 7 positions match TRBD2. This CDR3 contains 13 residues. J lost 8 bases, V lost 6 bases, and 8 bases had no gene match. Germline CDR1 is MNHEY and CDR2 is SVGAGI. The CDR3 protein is CASSLRGERTQYF. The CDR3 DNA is TGTGCCAGCAGCCTCCGGGGGGAGCGTACGCAGTATTTT.

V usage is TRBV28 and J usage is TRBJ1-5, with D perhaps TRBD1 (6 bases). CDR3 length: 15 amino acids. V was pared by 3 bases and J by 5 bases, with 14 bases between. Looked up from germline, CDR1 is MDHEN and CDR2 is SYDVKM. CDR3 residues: CASSFGRGNDQPQHF. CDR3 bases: TGTGCCAGCAGTTTTGGCAGGGGTAATGATCAGCCCCAGCATTTT.

CDR3 in amino acids: CASRFGQTQYF. The CDR3 DNA reads TGCGCCAGCAGATTTGGGCAGACCCAGTACTTC. The chain links TRBV4-1 to TRBJ2-5; the D is unclear. With 6 bases removed from V and 6 bases from J, the gap between germline ends came to 8 bases. Germline CDR1 reads MGHRA; CDR2 reads YSYEKL. The CDR3 length is 11 residues.

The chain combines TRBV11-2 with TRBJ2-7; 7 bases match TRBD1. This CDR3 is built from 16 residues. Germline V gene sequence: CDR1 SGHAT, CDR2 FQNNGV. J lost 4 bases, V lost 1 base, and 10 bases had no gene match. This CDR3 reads CASSLGERQGVYEQYF. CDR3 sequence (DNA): TGTGCCAGCAGCTTAGGGGAAAGACAGGGAGTGTACGAGCAGTACTTC. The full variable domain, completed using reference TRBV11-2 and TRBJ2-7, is EAGVAQSPRYKIIEKRQSVAFWCNPISGHATLYWYQQILGQGPKLLIQFQNNGVVDDSQLPKDRFSAERLKGVDSTLKIQPAKLEDSAVYLCASSLGERQGVYEQYFGPGTRLTVT.

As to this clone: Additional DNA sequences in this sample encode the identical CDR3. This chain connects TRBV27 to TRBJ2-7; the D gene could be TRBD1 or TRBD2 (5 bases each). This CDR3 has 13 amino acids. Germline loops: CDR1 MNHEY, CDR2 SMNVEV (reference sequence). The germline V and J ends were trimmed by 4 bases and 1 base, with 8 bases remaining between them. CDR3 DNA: TGTGCCAGCAGTTACGGGGCGTCCTACGAGCAGTACTTC. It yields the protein CASSYGASYEQYF.

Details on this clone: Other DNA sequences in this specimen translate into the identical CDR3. For the CDR3, the DNA is TGTGCCAGCAGTCCACGGACCGGAGAGGAGCAGTACTTC. Its protein product is CASSPRTGEEQYF. The chain combines TRBV27 with TRBJ2-7; D is undetermined. Germline lookup yields CDR1 MNHEY and CDR2 SMNVEV (reference sequence). V was trimmed by 5 bases and J by 7 bases, leaving 15 bases between them. The CDR3 has 13 residues.

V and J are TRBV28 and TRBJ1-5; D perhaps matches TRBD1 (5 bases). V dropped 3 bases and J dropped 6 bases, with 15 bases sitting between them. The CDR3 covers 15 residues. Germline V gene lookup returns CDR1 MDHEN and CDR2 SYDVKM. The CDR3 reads CASSFAGPPTQPQHF. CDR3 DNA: TGTGCCAGCAGTTTTGCGGGGCCCCCCACTCAGCCCCAGCATTTT. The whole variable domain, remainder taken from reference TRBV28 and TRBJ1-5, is DVKVTQSSRYLVKRTGEKVFLECVQDMDHENMFWYRQDPGLGLRLIYFSYDVKMKEKGDIPEGYSVSREKKERFSLILESASTNQTSMYLCASSFAGPPTQPQHFGDGTRLSIL.

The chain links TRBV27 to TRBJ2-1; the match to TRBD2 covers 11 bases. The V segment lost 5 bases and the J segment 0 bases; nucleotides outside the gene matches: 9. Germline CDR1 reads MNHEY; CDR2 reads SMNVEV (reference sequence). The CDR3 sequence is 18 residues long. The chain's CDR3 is CASSTGLAGYDSYNEQFF. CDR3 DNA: TGTGCCAGCAGTACCGGACTAGCGGGCTACGACTCCTACAATGAGCAGTTCTTC.